A selection of T cell receptor beta chains follows, all from one sample in a study of shared clonotypes between healthy human individuals. TCRdb's copy holds only in-frame clones and misses some; the assay was immunoSEQ multiplex PCR. This sample has some 2,500,000 clones, with over 85% found just once. Sequencing used naive CD4+ T cells from PBMCs. The source is a man younger than 30 in good health. Some clones in this sample may be carry-over from other donors' samples. CDR3s include the opening cysteine and the closing phenylalanine or tryptophan. D genes are given only for firm matches. Clone sizes are given selectively: once, few, many, or a class where the clone is expanded.

j_gene: TRBJ1-5
v_gene: TRBV6-5
d_gene: NA
abundance: NA
CDR3aa: CASSYLPEGSQPQHF
CDR3nt: TGTGCCAGCAGTTACCTACCGGAAGGCTCCCAGCCCCAGCATTTT

j_gene: TRBJ2-7
v_gene: TRBV5-6
d_gene: TRBD1
abundance: NA
CDR3aa: CASRSRDREGEQYF
CDR3nt: TGTGCCAGCAGGAGCCGGGACAGGGAAGGGGAGCAGTACTTC

j_gene: TRBJ2-2
v_gene: TRBV5-4
d_gene: NA
abundance: NA
CDR3aa: CASSSTANTGELFF
CDR3nt: TGTGCCAGCAGCTCAACAGCGAACACCGGGGAGCTGTTTTTT

j_gene: TRBJ2-7
v_gene: TRBV15
d_gene: TRBD1
abundance: NA
CDR3aa: CATSRGQRSSYEQYF
CDR3nt: TGTGCCACCAGCAGGGGACAGAGGAGCTCCTACGAGCAGTACTTC

j_gene: TRBJ2-1
v_gene: TRBV5-1
d_gene: TRBD2
abundance: NA
CDR3aa: CASRLRLASDYNEQFF
CDR3nt: TGCGCCAGCAGACTGAGACTAGCCAGCGACTACAATGAGCAGTTCTTC

j_gene: TRBJ1-4
v_gene: TRBV2
d_gene: NA
abundance: NA
CDR3aa: CASSEYEKLFF
CDR3nt: TGTGCCAGCAGTGAATACGAAAAACTGTTTTTT

j_gene: TRBJ2-5
v_gene: TRBV19
d_gene: TRBD2
abundance: once
CDR3aa: CASSIDMTSGNQYF
CDR3nt: TGTGCCAGTAGTATAGATATGACTAGCGGGAACCAGTACTTC

j_gene: TRBJ2-3
v_gene: TRBV28
d_gene: NA
abundance: NA
CDR3aa: CASTSPGHGGTQYF
CDR3nt: TGTGCCAGCACCTCCCCCGGCCATGGGGGTACGCAGTATTTT

j_gene: TRBJ2-5
v_gene: TRBV5-1
d_gene: NA
abundance: NA
CDR3aa: CASSLGGTSEETQYF
CDR3nt: TGCGCCAGCAGCTTGGGCGGGACTTCTGAAGAGACCCAGTACTTC

j_gene: TRBJ1-1
v_gene: TRBV20-1
d_gene: NA
abundance: NA
CDR3aa: CSARGWAFF
CDR3nt: TGCAGTGCTAGAGGTTGGGCTTTCTTT